Listed here are 22 T cell receptor beta chains from one sample, sequenced in a study of T cell repertoires in cytomegalovirus infection. TCRdb reanalysed the reads using MiXCR and keeps one entry per CDR3 protein. In the table there are about 260,000 distinct CDR3 sequences, approximately 8.3% of which are singletons. The sequenced sample consisted of PBMCs. The receptor source for this set is a human donor in good health (CMV status not recorded). Some clones in this sample may be carry-over from other donors' samples.

The chain couples TRBV7-8 to TRBJ2-1; D is perhaps TRBD1 or TRBD2 (5 bases each). Germline CDR1 and CDR2: SGHVS and FQNEAQ. Trimming left V 4 bases short and J 1 base short, with 8 bases between. CDR3 length: 14 amino acids. The CDR3 region has the DNA TGTGCCAGCAGCTGGGGACCTTCCTACAATGAGCAGTTCTTC. This translates into CASSWGPSYNEQFF.

The rearrangement uses TRBV4-2 and TRBJ2-5; 15 nucleotides match TRBD2. V gave up 2 bases and J gave up 1 base; unmatched junction bases: 2. The germline V gene has CDR1 LGHNA and CDR2 YNFKEQ. The length of the CDR3 is 17 residues. In nucleotides, the CDR3 is TGTGCCAGCAGCCAATCGGGACTAGCGGGAGGCCAAGAGACCCAGTACTTC. It codes for CASSQSGLAGGQETQYF.

This clonotype appeared many times. The chain carries TRBV7-2 and TRBJ2-1; D gene uncertain. Between the trimmed V and J ends, which lost 5 bases and 6 bases, there was a span of 5 bases. Germline V lookup: CDR1 SGHTA, CDR2 FQGNSA. This CDR3 has 11 amino acids. CDR3 bases: TGTGCCAGCAGCCGCGCCAATGAGCAGTTCTTC. This encodes CASSRANEQFF. Combining the CDR3 with reference TRBV7-2 and TRBJ2-1 gives the whole variable domain GAGVSQSPSNKVTEKGKDVELRCDPISGHTALYWYRQSLGQGLEFLIYFQGNSAPDKSGLPSDRFSAERTGGSVSTLTIQRTQQEDSAVYLCASSRANEQFFGPGTRLTVL.

The chain uses TRBV6-2 or TRBV6-3 and TRBJ2-3; TRBD2 aligns across 13 bases. Germline loops: CDR1 MNHEY, CDR2 SVGEGT. The V segment lost 2 bases and the J segment 3 bases; nucleotides outside the gene matches: 11. The CDR3 extends over 19 amino acids. For the CDR3, the DNA is TGTGCCAGCAGTTACCCTAGGACTAGCGGGGGACCAAAGACAGATACGCAGTATTTT. This translates into CASSYPRTSGGPKTDTQYF.

The chain joins TRBV12-3 or TRBV12-4 to TRBJ2-2; D is unclear. V lost 3 bases and J lost 3, with 14 bases in between. The CDR3 consists of 16 residues. CDR3 sequence: CASSFQSSSHTGELFF. For the CDR3, the DNA is TGTGCCAGCAGTTTCCAGTCGAGTTCGCACACCGGGGAGCTGTTTTTT.

Ten or more counts support this clonotype. V usage is TRBV19 and J usage is TRBJ1-6; 9 positions match TRBD1. The germline V gene encodes CDR1 LNHDA and CDR2 SQIVND (reference sequence). V trimming: 8 bases; J trimming: 6 bases; junction bases outside the gene matches: 11. This CDR3 spans 16 amino acids. CDR3: CASSLSGTGINSPLHF. The CDR3 DNA follows: TGTGCCAGTTCCCTCTCCGGGACAGGGATTAATTCACCCCTCCACTTT.

This clonotype was counted ten times or more. V usage is TRBV19 and J usage is TRBJ2-1; 8 bases fit TRBD2. With V trimmed by 3 bases and J by 3 bases, 13 bases remained unmatched. Germline CDR1 is LNHDA and CDR2 is SQIVND (reference sequence). The CDR3 covers 18 residues. The CDR3 reads CASSISGLAGGFYNEQFF. DNA for the CDR3: TGTGCCAGTAGTATCTCCGGCCTTGCGGGAGGTTTCTACAATGAGCAGTTCTTC.

This clonotype was picked up a small number of times. J is TRBJ1-6 and V is TRBV3-1; 7 nucleotides agree with TRBD1. The CDR3 extends over 18 amino acids. The germline CDR1 and CDR2 sequences are LGHDT and YNNKEL (reference sequence). Trimming took 6 bases from V and 0 from J; bases not matched to a gene: 11. For the CDR3, the DNA is TGTGCCAGCAGAGCCGGGACAGCGGCGAGCTCCTATAATTCACCCCTCCACTTT. Amino acid sequence: CASRAGTAASSYNSPLHF.

As concerns this clonotype: The junction does not match germline at one end; this may be a read error. This sequence joins TRBV19 and TRBJ2-2; tentative D call: TRBD1 (5 bases). Germline CDR1 reads LNHDA; CDR2 reads SQIVND (reference sequence). CDR3 length: 14 amino acids. The chain's CDR3 is CVSSKRTITGELFF. CDR3 nucleotides: TGTGTCAGTAGTAAACGGACAATCACCGGGGAGCTGTTTTTT.

This clonotype showed up many times. The V and J genes are TRBV7-2 and TRBJ2-7, with D tentatively TRBD1 or TRBD2 (5 bases each). Germline V lookup: CDR1 SGHTA, CDR2 FQGNSA. With 5 bases removed from V and 5 bases from J, the gap between germline ends came to 19 bases. CDR3 length: 15 amino acids. The CDR3 region is CASSTLPGRSHEQYF. The CDR3, as DNA: TGTGCCAGCAGCACTCTTCCGGGACGGAGTCACGAGCAGTACTTC.

This clonotype was picked up many times. This chain connects TRBV5-1 to TRBJ1-1, with D maybe TRBD1 (6 bases). The V end was cut by 0 bases, the J end by 1 base, with 10 bases between. Per germline, CDR1 SGHRS and CDR2 YFSETQ. CDR3 size: 15 residues. CDR3 protein: CASSLAQGQNTEAFF. The DNA for the CDR3 is TGCGCCAGCAGCTTGGCCCAGGGGCAGAACACTGAAGCTTTCTTT.

This clonotype was seen a handful of times. The chain employs TRBV7-2 and TRBJ1-2; D perhaps matches TRBD1 (5 bases). This CDR3 comprises 16 residues. Between the trimmed V and J ends, which lost 3 bases and 5 bases, there was a span of 19 bases. CDR1 and CDR2 from the germline V gene are SGHTA and FQGNSA. CDR3 sequence (DNA): TGTGCCAGCAGCTTCCAAGCGTCCAGGGAAGCATATGGCTACACCTTC. Protein product: CASSFQASREAYGYTF.

The V gene is TRBV6-6, the J gene TRBJ2-5; weak D call: TRBD1 (6 bases). Between the trimmed V and J ends, which lost 6 bases and 0 bases, there was a span of 14 bases. CDR1 is MNHNY, CDR2 SVGAGI, per germline (reference sequence). The CDR3 runs 15 residues. CDR3 bases: TGTGCCAGCAGGACACAGGGAAGGAACCAAGAGACCCAGTACTTC. Residues: CASRTQGRNQETQYF.

The chain combines TRBV4-2 with TRBJ1-1, with D unresolved. The CDR3 totals 12 residues. Trimming took 4 bases from V and 8 from J, leaving 11 bases between them. Germline V gene sequence: CDR1 LGHNA, CDR2 YNFKEQ. The CDR3 sequence is CASSPSRGEAFF. The DNA of the CDR3 is TGTGCCAGCAGCCCCTCCCGGGGAGAAGCTTTCTTT.

This clonotype was recorded at least ten times. The chain joins TRBV28 to TRBJ1-3; D gene uncertain. V lost 6 bases to trimming and J lost 2 bases, with 14 bases between them. CDR3 size: 15 residues. CDR1 MDHEN and CDR2 SYDVKM come from the germline V gene. The CDR3 region is CASRLRIPTGNTIYF. Written as DNA, the CDR3 is TGTGCCAGCAGGCTACGGATCCCGACTGGAAACACCATATATTTT.

This chain uses TRBV14 with TRBJ2-7; TRBD2 matches 8 bases. The CDR3 has 15 amino acids. CDR1 is SGHDN and CDR2 is FVKESK in the germline V gene. Germline trimming cut 1 base from V and 0 bases from J; bases unmatched to any gene: 2. In DNA form, the CDR3 reads TGTGCCAGCAGCCAAGTCGGGGGGGGCTCCTACGAGCAGTACTTC. It codes for CASSQVGGGSYEQYF. The variable domain in full, completed from reference TRBV14 and TRBJ2-7, reads EAGVTQFPSHSVIEKGQTVTLRCDPISGHDNLYWYRRVMGKEIKFLLHFVKESKQDESGMPNNRFLAERTGGTYSTLKVQPAELEDSGVYFCASSQVGGGSYEQYFGPGTRLTVT.

Only a few counts were recorded for this clonotype. The V and J genes are TRBV23-1 and TRBJ2-2, with 7 positions matching TRBD2. TRBV23-1 is identified as an open reading frame with a role that is uncertain. J gave up 2 bases and V 7 bases, and 7 bases lay outside the gene matches. The CDR3 extends over 15 amino acids. CDR3 loop: CASTTGRGNTGELFF. The CDR3 DNA is TGCGCCAGCACCACGGGGAGGGGAAACACCGGGGAGCTGTTTTTT.

The chain links TRBV20-1 to TRBJ1-6, with 7 positions matching TRBD1. Trimming removed 4 bases from V and 7 bases from J; junction bases left unmatched: 10. The CDR3 is 15 residues long. The germline gives CDR1 DFQATT, CDR2 SNEGSKA (reference sequence). The CDR3 is CSAKKTGTDNSPLHF. The CDR3 nucleotides are TGCAGTGCTAAAAAGACCGGGACAGACAATTCACCCCTCCACTTT.

This clonotype came up many times. V gene TRBV27 combines with J gene TRBJ1-2; unclear D gene. Trimming removed 4 bases from V and 4 bases from J, with 13 bases in between. This CDR3 is built from 14 residues. The germline V gene encodes CDR1 MNHEY and CDR2 SMNVEV (reference sequence). The CDR3, as DNA: TGTGCCAGCAGTTCTCCCGGGGTCGGCTATGGCTACACCTTC. Its translation is CASSSPGVGYGYTF.

This clonotype was counted ten times or more. The chain has TRBV7-9 and TRBJ2-7, with D perhaps given as TRBD1 or TRBD2 (6 bases each). The V gene lost 1 base and the J gene lost 3 bases, with 13 bases spanning the gap. The V gene's germline CDR1 is SEHNR and CDR2 FQNEAQ (reference sequence). The CDR3 is 15 amino acids. The CDR3 DNA reads as TGTGCCAGCAGCTTAGGCGGAGGGGGAATCTACGAGCAGTACTTC. Translation: CASSLGGGGIYEQYF.

This clonotype was counted a few times. The chain carries TRBV6-1 and TRBJ1-1; the D gene is possibly TRBD1 (5 bases). The V end was cut by 5 bases, the J end by 3 bases, with 25 bases between. CDR1 and CDR2 (germline): MNHNS, SASEGT. This CDR3 has 18 residues. The CDR3 DNA reads as TGTGCCAGCAGTTCCCAGAGGGGCGGAGGTGCAGGTTACACTGAAGCTTTCTTT. It is translated as CASSSQRGGGAGYTEAFF.

CDR3 amino acids: CATYSRVSNQPQHF. The CDR3 coding sequence is TGTGCCACCTACTCCAGGGTTAGCAATCAGCCCCAGCATTTT. The chain is built from TRBV28 and TRBJ1-5; a possible D gene is TRBD1 (5 bases). CDR1 is MDHEN, CDR2 SYDVKM, per germline. Deletions cut 10 bases from V and 0 bases from J, with 13 bases between. The CDR3 is 14 amino acids.